The 21 T cell receptor beta chains below all came from one sample that was sequenced in a study of OX40 agonist ivuxolimab in advanced cancers. Libraries were built with the immunoSEQ multiplex PCR assay. The immuneACCESS repertoire file appears here via TCRdb, limited to in-frame rearrangements. These files lack a portion of the clones; in checked studies, under half of the deficit traces to unresolved V genes, and the cause of the others is not known. The sample profile shows over 100,000 clones; around 89% of them were found once. 0.55% of the sample lies in the top ten. Here the sequenced sample was CD4+ or CD8+ T cells sorted from blood, taken in a trial of the OX40 agonist ivuxolimab. These receptor sequences come from an adult with an advanced solid tumor such as melanoma, head and neck, liver or kidney cancer.

This rearrangement joins TRBV11-3 to TRBJ2-1, with TRBD1 matching 8 bases. V dropped 8 bases and J dropped 4; count of bases not matched to a gene: 22. This CDR3 is 19 amino acids long. The germline CDR1 and CDR2 sequences are SGHNT and YENEEA. CDR3 sequence: CASGSPGGAKNFRYNEQFF. CDR3 in DNA: TGTGCCAGCGGTAGCCCAGGGGGCGCGAAAAATTTCCGATACAATGAGCAGTTCTTC.

V gene TRBV2 combines with J gene TRBJ2-3; possibly TRBD1 for D (6 bases). V lost 10 bases and J lost 2, with 16 bases in between. The CDR3 sequence is 14 residues long. CDR1 and CDR2 (germline): SNHLY, FYNNEI. CDR3 loop: CATRTAASTDTQYF. CDR3 coding DNA: TGTGCCACGCGGACAGCGGCATCCACAGATACGCAGTATTTT.

V and J are TRBV28 and TRBJ2-7; D uncertain. The CDR3 covers 14 residues. The V gene lost 5 bases and the J gene lost 3 bases, with 14 bases spanning the gap. CDR1 MDHEN and CDR2 SYDVKM come from the germline V gene. The CDR3 sequence: CASSPPGAFYEQYF. The DNA for the CDR3 is TGTGCCAGCAGTCCACCGGGCGCTTTCTACGAGCAGTACTTC.

This clone is a singleton in its sample. J is TRBJ2-1 and V is TRBV5-1; a possible D gene is TRBD2 (6 bases). Germline V gives CDR1 SGHRS, CDR2 YFSETQ. Trimming removed 2 bases from V and 9 bases from J, with 21 bases in between. The CDR3 runs 16 residues. CDR3 nucleotide sequence: TGCGCCAGCAGCTTACCGGCGGGGTCTTCACACGCTGAGCAGTTCTTC. It translates to CASSLPAGSSHAEQFF.

There are a few counts of this clone. The chain employs TRBV28 and TRBJ1-5; D not resolved. Germline lookup yields CDR1 MDHEN and CDR2 SYDVKM. This CDR3 has 11 amino acids. V was shortened by 8 bases and J by 1 base, with 3 bases between the two germline ends. CDR3: CASGSNQPQHF. The CDR3, as DNA: TGTGCCAGCGGGAGCAATCAGCCCCAGCATTTT. The full variable domain, in which reference TRBV28 and TRBJ1-5 provide the parts outside the CDR3, is DVKVTQSSRYLVKRTGEKVFLECVQDMDHENMFWYRQDPGLGLRLIYFSYDVKMKEKGDIPEGYSVSREKKERFSLILESASTNQTSMYLCASGSNQPQHFGDGTRLSIL.

This clone was found a few times. The chain links TRBV2 to TRBJ2-2; no definite D call. V lost 4 bases, J lost 0 bases, and 6 bases lay in between. Germline V gives CDR1 SNHLY, CDR2 FYNNEI. This CDR3 has 14 amino acids. The CDR3 protein is CASSGTANTGELFF. Here the CDR3 DNA reads TGTGCCAGCAGTGGGACGGCGAACACCGGGGAGCTGTTTTTT.

This clone is a singleton in its sample. The chain employs TRBV7-2 and TRBJ1-5; D is unresolved. CDR1 and CDR2 from the germline V gene are SGHTA and FQGNSA. The CDR3 loop spans 16 amino acids. Trimming cost V 5 bases and J 1 base, with 15 bases left between them. The CDR3 nucleotides read TGTGCCAGCAGCATCATACCCATAGGGAGCAATCAGCCCCAGCATTTT. This sequence encodes CASSIIPIGSNQPQHF.

This sequence joins TRBV18 and TRBJ1-3; 8 positions match TRBD1. The CDR3 is made up of 16 amino acids. J was trimmed by 3 bases and V by 3 bases; bases with no gene match: 7. CDR1 is KGHSH, CDR2 LQKENI, per germline. The DNA for the CDR3 is TGTGCCAGCTCACCGGACAGGGTCATCAATGGAAACACCATATATTTT. It codes for CASSPDRVINGNTIYF. The full variable domain, rest sourced from reference TRBV18 and TRBJ1-3, is NAGVMQNPRHLVRRRGQEARLRCSPMKGHSHVYWYRQLPEEGLKFMVYLQKENIIDESGMPKERFSAEFPKEGPSILRIQQVVRGDSAAYFCASSPDRVINGNTIYFGEGSWLTVV.

The chain recombines TRBV7-2 with TRBJ1-2; D call uncertain. V was cut by 2 bases and J by 9 bases, with 22 bases left in between. The CDR3 length is 16 residues. Looked up from germline, CDR1 is SGHTA and CDR2 is FQGNSA. The CDR3 is CASSLIFETASGSYTF. CDR3 coding DNA: TGTGCCAGCAGCTTAATCTTTGAGACGGCCAGTGGGAGCTACACCTTC.

V usage is TRBV28 and J usage is TRBJ2-5; D remains unclear. Trimming took 3 bases from V and 3 from J, leaving 8 bases between them. Germline V gene data show CDR1 as MDHEN and CDR2 as SYDVKM. The CDR3 sequence is 13 residues long. CDR3 in DNA: TGTGCCAGCAGTTTTAGTGTAAAAGAGACCCAGTACTTC. Translation: CASSFSVKETQYF.

The gene calls are TRBV6-6 and TRBJ2-7, with D possibly TRBD1 on 6 matching bases. CDR1 and CDR2 (germline): MNHNY, SVGAGI (reference sequence). The CDR3 contains 14 residues. Deletions cut 7 bases from V and 3 bases from J, with 16 bases between. CDR3 coding DNA: TGTGCCAGCACGCGACACGAGACAGGCTACGAGCAGTACTTC. Translation: CASTRHETGYEQYF.

The CDR3 bases are TGTGCCAGCAGCCGATCACAGGGAGTAGGTGGCTACACCTTC. Its translation: CASSRSQGVGGYTF. The J gene is TRBJ1-2, the V gene TRBV7-2, with a weak D call TRBD1 (6 bases). The CDR3 sequence is 14 residues long. CDR1 and CDR2 (germline): SGHTA, FQGNSA. Trimming cost V 5 bases and J 7 bases, with 17 bases left between them.

The chain carries TRBV19 and TRBJ1-1; TRBD1 is a possible D gene (6 bases). The CDR3 runs 14 residues. Trimming shortened V by 1 base and J by 6 bases, and 12 bases separated the two germline ends. CDR1 and CDR2 from the germline V gene are LNHDA and SQIVND (reference sequence). This CDR3 is CASSIVGTSPEAFF. The CDR3 nucleotides read TGTGCCAGTAGTATAGTAGGGACATCCCCTGAAGCTTTCTTT.

This clone appeared once. One end of the junction varies from germline; a read error may be responsible. The chain recombines TRBV4-1 with TRBJ1-2; tentatively, D is TRBD1 (6 bases). The CDR3 runs 11 residues. Germline V CDR1 and CDR2: MGHRA, YSYEKL. CDR3 in amino acids: CASSHGRDTLF. The CDR3 bases are TGCGCCAGCAGCCATGGCCGGGACACCCTCTTC.

The chain combines TRBV5-1 with TRBJ2-7, with 9 nucleotides matching TRBD2. The CDR3 consists of 17 residues. Looked up from germline, CDR1 is SGHRS and CDR2 is YFSETQ. V lost 4 bases, J lost 0 bases, and 11 bases stayed unmatched. Here the CDR3 reads CASSLLTSGTISYEQYF. The CDR3 bases are TGCGCCAGCAGCCTGCTGACTAGCGGAACTATCTCCTACGAGCAGTACTTC.

The chain has TRBV5-1 and TRBJ2-7; 8 bases agree with TRBD1. Germline CDR1 is SGHRS and CDR2 is YFSETQ. CDR3 length: 13 amino acids. V lost 4 bases and J lost 6; bases outside the gene matches: 6. The CDR3 bases are TGCGCCAGCAGCCCGGACAGGGTGGTCGAGCAGTACTTC. This gives the protein CASSPDRVVEQYF.

V gene TRBV6-1 combines with J gene TRBJ1-2; 9 bases agree with TRBD1. Germline values: CDR1 MNHNS, CDR2 SASEGT. CDR3 length: 16 amino acids. Trimming took 4 bases from V and 6 from J; bases not matched to a gene: 12. The CDR3 spells CASSVTGGSWSDGYTF. CDR3 coding DNA: TGTGCCAGCAGTGTAACAGGGGGCTCTTGGTCGGATGGCTACACCTTC.

The chain couples TRBV19 to TRBJ2-5; D perhaps matches TRBD1 (6 bases). CDR1 LNHDA and CDR2 SQIVND come from the germline V gene (reference sequence). The CDR3 sequence is 16 residues long. Trimming took 5 bases from V and 1 from J, leaving 17 bases between them. The DNA for the CDR3 is TGTGCCAGTAGTGCCGGACAGCTAGTTTCCCAAGAGACCCAGTACTTC. Its protein product is CASSAGQLVSQETQYF.

This clone was seen a few times. V gene TRBV7-9 combines with J gene TRBJ2-2; D perhaps matches TRBD1 (6 bases). Germline V gene sequence: CDR1 SEHNR, CDR2 FQNEAQ (reference sequence). With 5 bases removed from V and 3 bases from J, the gap between germline ends came to 10 bases. The CDR3 length is 14 residues. The CDR3 nucleotides are TGTGCCAGCAGCGCTAAGGGGGACACCGGGGAGCTGTTTTTT. Its protein is CASSAKGDTGELFF.

This sequence joins TRBV28 and TRBJ1-1; D possibly corresponds to TRBD1 (5 bases). Trimming removed 7 bases at V and 3 bases at J, with 15 bases between. The CDR3 sequence is 14 residues long. Germline lookup yields CDR1 MDHEN and CDR2 SYDVKM. The chain's CDR3 is CASTLYRLDTEAFF. CDR3 bases: TGTGCCAGCACCCTGTACAGGTTGGACACTGAAGCTTTCTTT. Full variable domain (missing parts from reference TRBV28 and TRBJ1-1): DVKVTQSSRYLVKRTGEKVFLECVQDMDHENMFWYRQDPGLGLRLIYFSYDVKMKEKGDIPEGYSVSREKKERFSLILESASTNQTSMYLCASTLYRLDTEAFFGQGTRLTVV.

This clone came up once. V gene TRBV13 combines with J gene TRBJ2-5; 11 bases are shared with TRBD1. The CDR3 extends over 15 amino acids. Germline CDR1 and CDR2: PRHDT and FYEKMQ (reference sequence). The V segment lost 5 bases and the J segment 2 bases; nucleotides outside the gene matches: 4. CDR3 bases: TGTGCCAGCAGCCCCGGGACAGGGGGGCAAGAGACCCAGTACTTC. It yields the protein CASSPGTGGQETQYF.